This T cell receptor (beta chain) was sequenced during a study of OX40 agonist ivuxolimab in advanced cancers. Turning to the study itself: The mean age was approximately 60 years, ranging from roughly 23 to 90, with approximately 83% of participants male. Anti-PD-1, anti-PD-L1 or anti-CTLA-4 therapy given earlier was allowed, and over 35% had some. Findings and caveats of the study: Both CD4+ and CD8+ T cell populations in blood had undergone clonal expansion by week 6 at 0.1 to 3.0 mg/kg.

The CDR3 runs to 14 residues. Between the trimmed V and J ends, which lost 0 bases and 0 bases, there was a span of 5 bases. The V gene's germline CDR1 is MNHNY and CDR2 SVGAGI (reference sequence). Concerning this clone itself: Its antigen is currently unknown.

Sequencing was performed with immunoSEQ multiplex PCR; in TCRdb, only in-frame clones are kept and a portion is missing. Of about 70,000 clones in the sample, around 80% were seen once. The V call is TRBV6-6, the J call TRBJ2-5, with D perhaps being TRBD1 or TRBD2 (5 bases each). The sample was CD4+ or CD8+ T cells sorted from blood, taken in a trial of the OX40 agonist ivuxolimab. This receptor was obtained from an adult with an advanced solid tumor such as melanoma, head and neck, liver or kidney cancer. The CDR3 nucleotides are TGTGCCAGCAGTTACTCGGGGGACCAAGAGACCCAGTACTTC. Protein: CASSYSGDQETQYF.